The rows below give T cell receptor beta chains drawn from one sample of a study of cytomegalovirus exposure and HLA in healthy donors. TCRdb keeps only in-frame clones here, not all; method: immunoSEQ multiplex PCR. Among about 160,000 clones listed, around 84% were seen once. The sequenced sample was PBMCs. Receptors originate from a man aged 18 to 35 in good health and CMV-seronegative. CDR3s leave out the opening cysteine and the closing phenylalanine or tryptophan. Clone size is shown for a subset of rows, as once, few, many or a class of expanded clone.

size,J,V,CDR3
.,TRBJ1-2,TRBV28,ASSLSGVRSYGYT
.,TRBJ2-7,TRBV4-3,ASSRGLADYEQY
once,TRBJ2-7,TRBV4-3,ASSQDSPYEQY
.,TRBJ2-1,TRBV7-9,ASNYGLDYNEQF
.,TRBJ2-5,TRBV2,ASRGEGETQY
once,TRBJ2-2,TRBV6-4,ASRLAGTGELF
once,TRBJ2-1,TRBV19,ASSIDLLQPYNEQF
.,TRBJ1-2,TRBV29-1,SVAGGTGGAYGYT
.,TRBJ1-2,TRBV6-1,ASEWGVNYGYT
.,TRBJ2-3,TRBV7-2,ASSSGGGDTQY
.,TRBJ1-2,TRBV29-1,SGGGGANYGYT
.,TRBJ2-1,TRBV11-2,ASSLLAGGPVNEQF
.,TRBJ2-7,TRBV5-5,ASSLDREGYEQY
.,TRBJ2-5,TRBV11-2,ASSSPMGTGETQY
few,TRBJ2-2,TRBV9,ASSVGWATNTGELF
.,TRBJ1-2,TRBV6-1,ASRGQGVAGYT
once,TRBJ2-2,TRBV19,ASSTRDSHTGELF